These 25 T cell receptor beta chains were sequenced from one sample in a study of post-analysis software for immune sequencing data. Included in the TCR beta cDNA libraries were unique molecular identifiers. TCRdb re-analysed the PCR reads in MiXCR, keeping a single row per CDR3 protein. The profile shows about 820,000 distinct CDR3 sequences, around 53% of them singletons. Study-level points and caveats: Higher frequency in patients than in controls was seen for about five TRBV segments, with TRBV5-6, TRBV5-1 and TRBV20-1 among them.

What these receptors recognize is not known. The sample was blood. All receptors derive from a girl aged 10-17 years with multiple sclerosis.

This chain connects TRBV20-1 to TRBJ2-1; 13 bases are shared with TRBD2. Germline CDR1 and CDR2: DFQATT and SNEGSKA (reference sequence). V shed 5 bases, J shed 8 bases, and the junction held 9 bases outside the gene matches. The CDR3 contains 15 residues. The CDR3 nucleotides are TGCAGTGCTCCCACTAGCGGGAGGGCCTGGGATGAGCAGTTCTTC. This encodes CSAPTSGRAWDEQFF.

A single count supports this clonotype. The V gene is TRBV20-1, the J gene TRBJ1-1; D remains unclear. Germline CDR1 is DFQATT and CDR2 is SNEGSKA (reference sequence). V lost 5 bases, J lost 4 bases, and 17 bases lay in between. This CDR3 has 14 residues. DNA for the CDR3: TGCAGTGCTCGGACCCCCGAAGGTACCACTGAAGCTTTCTTT. Translating it yields CSARTPEGTTEAFF.

The rearrangement links TRBV6-1 to TRBJ1-2; perhaps TRBD1 as D (6 bases). Trimming took 4 bases from V and 4 from J, leaving 13 bases between them. This CDR3 contains 14 residues. Germline assignment: CDR1 MNHNS and CDR2 SASEGT. CDR3 bases: TGTGCCAGCAGTGGGTGGCCGACAGGCTATGGCTACACCTTC. This gives the protein CASSGWPTGYGYTF.

V usage is TRBV12-3 or TRBV12-4 and J usage is TRBJ2-1; TRBD2 is a possible D gene (7 bases). The CDR3 is 15 residues long. V was pared by 6 bases and J by 1 base, with 13 bases between. CDR3: CASRGSGTSYNEQFF. The CDR3 DNA is TGTGCCAGCAGGGGGAGCGGGACATCCTACAATGAGCAGTTCTTC.

Worth noting for this clonotype: At one of its ends the junction is not consistent with the germline gene, which may arise from a read error. The rearrangement links TRBV5-6 to TRBJ2-7; 8 bases line up with TRBD2. The DNA matches TRBJ2-5 better at its end, which makes the J call doubtful. The CDR3 is 15 residues long. Germline-derived CDR1 and CDR2 are SGHDT and YYEEEE. This CDR3 reads CASSLEFGGGETQYF. The CDR3 DNA is TGCGCCAGCAGCTTGGAATTCGGCGGGGGGGAGACCCAGTACTTC.

This clonotype was counted a few times. The chain carries TRBV3-1 and TRBJ1-1; 9 bases map to TRBD1. Germline V gives CDR1 LGHDT, CDR2 YNNKEL (reference sequence). V shed 3 bases, J shed 5 bases, and the junction held 4 bases outside the gene matches. The CDR3 is 14 amino acids. DNA of the CDR3: TGTGCCAGCAGCCAGGGACAGGGAAAAACTGAAGCTTTCTTT. Amino acid sequence: CASSQGQGKTEAFF. Drawing the rest from reference TRBV3-1 and TRBJ1-1, the complete variable domain is DTAVSQTPKYLVTQMGNDKSIKCEQNLGHDTMYWYKQDSKKFLKIMFSYNNKELIINETVPNRFSPKSPDKAHLNLHINSLELGDSAVYFCASSQGQGKTEAFFGQGTRLTVV.

Many counts were recorded for this clonotype. The chain carries TRBV11-2 and TRBJ2-3; 7 bases are a match to TRBD2. Germline V gene sequence: CDR1 SGHAT, CDR2 FQNNGV. The CDR3 is made up of 17 amino acids. Trimming removed 5 bases from V and 6 bases from J; junction bases left unmatched: 17. The CDR3 DNA reads TGTGCCAGCAGCGTATTAACTCCGGGAGGAGCGGGGGATACGCAGTATTTT. Protein: CASSVLTPGGAGDTQYF.

The chain recombines TRBV5-6 with TRBJ1-5; D is perhaps TRBD1 (6 bases). This CDR3 has 16 amino acids. Germline V gene data show CDR1 as SGHDT and CDR2 as YYEEEE. Trimming took 1 base from V and 4 from J, leaving 15 bases between them. The CDR3 region has the DNA TGTGCCAGCAGCTTGATGCTGGGGGGCCCAAATCAGCCCCAGCATTTT. Translating gives CASSLMLGGPNQPQHF. The entire variable domain, with the rest obtained from reference TRBV5-6 and TRBJ1-5, is as follows: DAGVTQSPTHLIKTRGQQVTLRCSPKSGHDTVSWYQQALGQGPQFIFQYYEEEERQRGNFPDRFSGHQFPNYSSELNVNALLLGDSALYLCASSLMLGGPNQPQHFGDGTRLSIL.

This rearrangement joins TRBV6-5 to TRBJ1-1; 7 bases align to TRBD1. Trimming cost V 7 bases and J 2 bases; bases outside gene matches: 13. This CDR3 is built from 16 residues. Germline V lookup: CDR1 MNHEY, CDR2 SVGAGI. CDR3: CASTNGRAGGNTEAFF. The CDR3 DNA sequence: TGTGCCAGCACTAACGGTAGGGCAGGGGGAAACACTGAAGCTTTCTTT.

This clonotype was counted only a few times. This chain uses TRBV7-9 with TRBJ2-1; 9 nucleotides line up with TRBD1. Looked up from germline, CDR1 is SEHNR and CDR2 is FQNEAQ (reference sequence). The CDR3 has 14 residues. V was pared by 1 base and J by 6 bases, with 1 base of the junction left unmatched. The CDR3 reads CASSLGDRANEQFF. The DNA for the CDR3 is TGTGCCAGCAGCTTAGGGGACAGGGCCAATGAGCAGTTCTTC.

CDR3 amino acids: CASSRGAGEGYTF. The CDR3, as DNA: TGCGCCAGCAGCCGAGGGGCAGGGGAAGGCTACACCTTC. This chain uses TRBV4-1 with TRBJ1-2; perhaps TRBD1 as D (6 bases). CDR3 length: 13 residues. V lost 4 bases, J lost 8 bases, and 14 bases lay in between. Germline lookup yields CDR1 MGHRA and CDR2 YSYEKL.

The rearrangement joins TRBV5-1 to TRBJ2-5; maybe TRBD1 (6 bases). The germline V gene has CDR1 SGHRS and CDR2 YFSETQ. Trimming took 4 bases from V and 1 from J, leaving 14 bases between them. This CDR3 contains 15 residues. This CDR3 is CASSLPGTPQETQYF. In DNA, the CDR3 is TGCGCCAGCAGCCTCCCGGGGACACCCCAAGAGACCCAGTACTTC.

This CDR3 reads CASSSIAQETQYF. The DNA for the CDR3 is TGTGCCAGCAGCTCAATCGCCCAAGAGACCCAGTACTTC. The V and J genes are TRBV7-6 and TRBJ2-5; unclear D gene. Trimming cost V 4 bases and J 1 base, with 7 bases left between them. This CDR3 contains 13 residues. Germline loops: CDR1 SGHVS, CDR2 FNYEAQ.

This chain connects TRBV29-1 to TRBJ2-5; TRBD1 is a possible D gene (6 bases). Gene TRBJ2-7 matches the end of the DNA better, so the J call may be wrong. The germline gives CDR1 SQVTM, CDR2 ANQGSEA. This CDR3 is 15 amino acids long. The CDR3 is CSVSVPRGKRDEQYF. The DNA of the CDR3 is TGCAGCGTGTCGGTCCCCAGGGGCAAGAGGGACGAGCAGTACTTC.

This chain uses TRBV20-1 with TRBJ2-5; TRBD2 might be the D (6 bases). Judging by the DNA end, TRBJ2-7 fits better; the J call may be wrong. CDR3 length: 14 amino acids. Germline CDR1 reads DFQATT; CDR2 reads SNEGSKA (reference sequence). For the CDR3, the DNA is TGCAGTGCTAGAGATCGGCTAGCGATCTACGAGCAGTACTTC. Its protein product is CSARDRLAIYEQYF.

This clonotype was detected only once. At one end the junction does not follow the germline gene, possibly because of a read error. This chain links TRBV6-1 with TRBJ2-3, with 7 bases lining up with TRBD2. Per the germline V gene, CDR1 is MNHNS and CDR2 is SASEGT. The CDR3 extends over 15 amino acids. This chain's CDR3 is CTSSEGAGESDTQYF. CDR3 nucleotides: TGTACCAGCAGTGAAGGTGCGGGGGAGTCAGATACGCAGTATTTT.

The chain recombines TRBV9 with TRBJ2-5, with D perhaps matching TRBD1 (6 bases). Germline CDR1 reads SGDLS; CDR2 reads YYNGEE. Trimming cost V 1 base and J 4 bases, with 14 bases left between them. This CDR3 has 15 residues. DNA of the CDR3: TGTGCCAGCAGCGTATCCCAGGGGATGGTAGAGACCCAGTACTTC. Its protein is CASSVSQGMVETQYF.

The chain employs TRBV20-1 and TRBJ2-7; TRBD1 matches at 7 bases. J was trimmed by 3 bases and V by 4 bases; bases with no gene match: 9. Germline CDR1 is DFQATT and CDR2 is SNEGSKA (reference sequence). The CDR3 contains 14 residues. In DNA form, the CDR3 reads TGCAGTGCTACGCCTGACAGGGCTGGCTACGAGCAGTACTTC. It specifies CSATPDRAGYEQYF.

Written as DNA, the CDR3 is TGTGCCAGCAGTTACTCGATAGTAACCAACATCGGGGCTTTCTTT. It encodes CASSYSIVTNIGAFF. The chain couples TRBV6-5 to TRBJ1-1, with D unresolved. From germline, CDR1 is MNHEY and CDR2 SVGAGI. The CDR3 runs 15 residues. V was pared by 0 bases and J by 11 bases, with 19 bases between.

As to this clonotype: The junction differs from germline at one of its ends, possibly a read error. This chain uses TRBV12-3 or TRBV12-4 with TRBJ2-1; 7 positions match TRBD2. The CDR3 totals 17 residues. CDR3 nucleotide sequence: TGCGCCAGCAGTTTTCCCCCTAGCGGACTACCTTTGGATGAGCAGTTCTTC. Its protein product is CASSFPPSGLPLDEQFF.

This clonotype was observed a few times. J is TRBJ2-1 and V is TRBV12-3 or TRBV12-4, with TRBD1 identical over 7 bases. The CDR3 runs 15 residues. The V gene end was trimmed by 5 bases and the J gene end by 2 bases; junction bases not matched to a gene: 6. CDR3 sequence: CASSLTGVTYNEQFF. CDR3 coding DNA: TGTGCCAGCAGTCTAACAGGGGTCACCTACAATGAGCAGTTCTTC.

The rearrangement links TRBV20-1 to TRBJ2-5; perhaps TRBD2 as D (5 bases). The DNA end lines up better with TRBJ2-7; the J call may be wrong. There are 15 residues in the CDR3. Germline V gene sequence: CDR1 DFQATT, CDR2 SNEGSKA (reference sequence). CDR3 DNA sequence: TGCAGTGCTAGGGTAATGGGGAGAACAACCTACGAGCAGTACTTC. Amino acid sequence: CSARVMGRTTYEQYF.

This chain connects TRBV2 to TRBJ1-4; tentatively, D is TRBD1 (6 bases). The germline CDR1 and CDR2 sequences are SNHLY and FYNNEI. CDR3 length equals 15 residues. V lost 6 bases and J lost 0, with 11 bases in between. Here the CDR3 reads CASRRDTATNEKLFF. CDR3 nucleotides: TGTGCCAGCAGGAGGGACACAGCAACTAATGAAAAACTGTTTTTT.

This chain joins TRBV20-1 and TRBJ2-5; D gene uncertain. Germline CDR1 reads DFQATT; CDR2 reads SNEGSKA (reference sequence). This CDR3 has 18 residues. The V end lost 4 bases, the J end lost 0 bases, and 24 bases lay between the germline ends. The CDR3, as DNA: TGCAGTGCTACAACGAACGAAAGGGCCCTTTCCTACCAAGAGACCCAGTACTTC. Protein: CSATTNERALSYQETQYF.

This chain uses TRBV5-1 with TRBJ1-2; 8 bases are a match to TRBD1. Trimming at V came to 5 bases and at J to 4 bases, leaving 7 bases not matched to a gene. This CDR3 is built from 14 residues. Germline-derived CDR1 and CDR2 are SGHRS and YFSETQ. The CDR3 DNA follows: TGCGCCAGCAGGCCGGGACAGGAGTCCTATGGCTACACCTTC. It encodes CASRPGQESYGYTF.